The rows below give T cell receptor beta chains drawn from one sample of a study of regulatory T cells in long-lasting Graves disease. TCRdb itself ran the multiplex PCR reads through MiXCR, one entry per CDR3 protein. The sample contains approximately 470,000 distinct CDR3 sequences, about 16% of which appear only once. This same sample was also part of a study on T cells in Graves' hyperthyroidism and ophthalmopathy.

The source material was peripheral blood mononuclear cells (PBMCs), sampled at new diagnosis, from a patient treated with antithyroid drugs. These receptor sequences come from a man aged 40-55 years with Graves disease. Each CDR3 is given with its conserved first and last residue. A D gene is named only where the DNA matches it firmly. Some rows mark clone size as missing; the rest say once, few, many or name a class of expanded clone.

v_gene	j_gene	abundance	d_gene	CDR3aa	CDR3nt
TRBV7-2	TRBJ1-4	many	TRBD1	CASSLGTGREKLFF	TGTGCCAGCAGCTTAGGGACAGGGCGGGAAAAACTGTTTTTT
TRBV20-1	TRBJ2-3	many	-	CSASRQGTTDTQYF	TGCAGTGCTAGCCGCCAAGGGACGACAGATACGCAGTATTTT
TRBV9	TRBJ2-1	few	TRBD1	CASSPRTGGDSYNEQFF	TGTGCCAGCAGCCCTCGGACAGGGGGTGATTCCTACAATGAGCAGTTCTTC
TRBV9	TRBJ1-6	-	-	CASSVIPENSPLHF	TGTGCCAGCAGCGTAATACCAGAAAATTCACCCCTCCACTTT
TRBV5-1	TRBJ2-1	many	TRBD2	CASSLSTLAGANNYEQFF	TGCGCCAGCAGCCTCTCGACACTAGCGGGAGCGAATAACTATGAGCAGTTCTTC
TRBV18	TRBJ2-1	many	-	CASSPVGTSYNEQFF	TGTGCCAGCTCACCGGTGGGGACATCTTACAATGAGCAGTTCTTC
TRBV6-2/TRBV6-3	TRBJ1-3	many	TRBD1	CASYGTAGNTIYF	TGTGCCAGCTACGGGACAGCTGGAAACACCATATATTTT
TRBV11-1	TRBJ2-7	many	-	CASSRGTVYEQYF	TGTGCCAGCAGCCGGGGGACAGTCTACGAGCAGTACTTC
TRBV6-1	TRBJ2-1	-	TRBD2	CASSAVKTSGRAYYNEQFF	TGTGCCAGCAGCGCTGTAAAGACTAGCGGGAGGGCCTACTACAATGAGCAGTTCTTC
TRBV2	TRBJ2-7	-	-	CASSDAPASSYEQYF	TGTGCCAGCAGTGACGCGCCGGCCAGCTCCTACGAGCAGTACTTC
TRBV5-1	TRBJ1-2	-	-	CASSDRGYDGYTF	TGCGCCAGCAGCGATCGGGGATACGATGGCTACACCTTC
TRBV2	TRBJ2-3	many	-	CASRRGAASTDTQYF	TGTGCCAGCAGGAGGGGAGCGGCTAGCACAGATACGCAGTATTTT
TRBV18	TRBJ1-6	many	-	CASSPSKGNDSPLHF	TGTGCCAGCTCACCAAGTAAGGGGAACGATTCACCCCTCCACTTT
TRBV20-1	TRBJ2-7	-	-	CSASDDLYEQYF	TGCAGTGCTAGCGATGACTTGTACGAGCAGTACTTC
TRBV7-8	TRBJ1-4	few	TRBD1	CASSQQGATNEKLFF	TGTGCCAGCAGCCAACAGGGGGCGACTAATGAAAAACTGTTTTTT
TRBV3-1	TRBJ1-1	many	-	CASSQELTASTEAFF	TGTGCCAGCAGCCAAGAACTCACAGCAAGCACTGAAGCTTTCTTT
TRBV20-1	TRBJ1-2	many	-	CSASWDTRPNYGYTF	TGCAGTGCTAGTTGGGACACCCGTCCTAACTATGGCTACACCTTC
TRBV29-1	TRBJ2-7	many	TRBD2	CSGGGTYEQYF	TGTAGCGGGGGGGGTACGTACGAGCAGTACTTC
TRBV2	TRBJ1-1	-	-	CASSEWGGRAEAFF	TGTGCCAGCAGTGAATGGGGGGGCCGGGCTGAAGCTTTCTTT
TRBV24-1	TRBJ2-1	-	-	CATSDPGLSGPYNEQFF	TGTGCCACCAGTGATCCGGGTCTGAGTGGCCCCTACAATGAGCAGTTCTTC
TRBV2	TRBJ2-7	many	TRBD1	CASRYGTVDSYEQYF	TGTGCCAGCAGGTACGGGACAGTAGACTCCTACGAGCAGTACTTC
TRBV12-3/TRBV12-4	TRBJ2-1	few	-	CASRRGALLSSYNEQFF	TGTGCCAGCAGACGGGGCGCCTTACTTAGCTCCTACAATGAGCAGTTCTTC
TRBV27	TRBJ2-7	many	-	CASSPAGARDEQYF	TGTGCCAGCAGTCCCGCCGGAGCTCGGGACGAGCAGTACTTC
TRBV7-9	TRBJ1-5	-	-	CASSSGGWSNQPQHF	TGTGCCAGCAGCTCGGGGGGCTGGAGCAATCAGCCCCAGCATTTT
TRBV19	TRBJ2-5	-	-	CASSMDVHSLGGETQYF	TGTGCCAGTAGTATGGATGTCCACAGCCTAGGTGGGGAGACCCAGTACTTC
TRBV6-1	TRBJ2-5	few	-	CASSVEDRRVTQYF	TGTGCCAGCAGTGTGGAGGACAGAAGGGTGACCCAGTACTTC
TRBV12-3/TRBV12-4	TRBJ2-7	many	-	CASSSAGDSGEQYF	TGTGCCAGCAGTTCCGCAGGGGATTCGGGGGAGCAGTACTTC
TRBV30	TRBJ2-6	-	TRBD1	CAWTTGGIAGANVLTF	TGTGCCTGGACGACAGGGGGCATAGCTGGGGCCAACGTCCTGACTTTC
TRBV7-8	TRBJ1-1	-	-	CASSKQEDTEAFF	TGTGCCAGCAGCAAACAGGAGGACACTGAAGCTTTCTTT
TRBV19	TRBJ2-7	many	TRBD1	CASSTPMTGGLTEQYF	TGTGCCAGTAGTACGCCGATGACAGGGGGCTTGACCGAGCAGTACTTC
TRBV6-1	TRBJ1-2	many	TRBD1	CASRTGGNYGYTF	TGTGCCAGCAGGACAGGGGGCAACTATGGCTACACCTTC
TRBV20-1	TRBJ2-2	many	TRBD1	CSARGTGGTGELFF	TGCAGTGCTAGAGGGACAGGGGGCACCGGGGAGCTGTTTTTT
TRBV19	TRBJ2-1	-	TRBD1	CASMPRPQGARNEQFF	TGTGCCAGTATGCCCCGACCACAGGGGGCGAGGAATGAGCAGTTCTTC
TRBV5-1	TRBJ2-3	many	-	CASSPLGGVNTDTQYF	TGCGCCAGCAGCCCCCTGGGCGGTGTCAACACAGATACGCAGTATTTT
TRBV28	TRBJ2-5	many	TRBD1	CASSPLRTGGETQYF	TGTGCCAGCAGCCCCCTGAGGACAGGGGGAGAGACCCAGTACTTC
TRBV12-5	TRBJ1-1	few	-	CVSGLVISGDTEAFF	TGTGTTAGTGGTTTGGTAATTTCAGGGGATACTGAAGCTTTCTTT
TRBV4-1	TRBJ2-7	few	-	CASSQVASSYEQYF	TGCGCCAGCAGCCAAGTAGCCAGTTCCTACGAGCAGTACTTC
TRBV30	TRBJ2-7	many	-	CAWSVTVRSSYEQYF	TGTGCCTGGAGTGTAACTGTGAGAAGCTCCTACGAGCAGTACTTC
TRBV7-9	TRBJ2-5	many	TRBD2	CASSLGEGLPETQYF	TGTGCCAGCAGCTTAGGGGAGGGCCTACCGGAGACCCAGTACTTC
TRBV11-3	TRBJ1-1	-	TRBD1	CASSARDRVGGTEAFF	TGTGCCAGCAGCGCCCGGGACAGGGTCGGAGGCACTGAAGCTTTCTTT
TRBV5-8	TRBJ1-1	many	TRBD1	CASSLTRQGGTEAFF	TGTGCCAGCAGCTTGACCCGACAGGGAGGCACTGAAGCTTTCTTT
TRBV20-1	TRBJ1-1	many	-	CSARDLDRNTEAFF	TGCAGTGCTAGAGATCTCGACAGGAACACTGAAGCTTTCTTT
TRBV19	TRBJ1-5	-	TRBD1	CASNKRNRGAFYSNQPQHF	TGTGCCAGTAACAAGAGGAACAGGGGGGCCTTCTATAGCAATCAGCCCCAGCATTTT
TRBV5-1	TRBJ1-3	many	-	CASSLHPRAALGGNTIYF	TGCGCCAGCAGCTTGCACCCTAGGGCAGCCCTCGGCGGAAACACCATATATTTT
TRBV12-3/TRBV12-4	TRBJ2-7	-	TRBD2	CASSLLGGSKEQYF	TGTGCCAGCAGCCTCCTGGGCGGGAGTAAAGAGCAGTACTTC
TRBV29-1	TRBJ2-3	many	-	CSVEQGDTQYF	TGCAGCGTTGAGCAGGGGGATACGCAGTATTTT
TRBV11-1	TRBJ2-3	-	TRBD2	CASSPVLAGGSTDTQYF	TGTGCCAGCAGCCCCGTTTTGGCGGGAGGGTCCACAGATACGCAGTATTTT
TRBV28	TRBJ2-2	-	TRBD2	CASSEQGLAGIPGELFF	TGTGCCAGCAGTGAACAGGGACTAGCGGGAATCCCCGGGGAGCTGTTTTTT
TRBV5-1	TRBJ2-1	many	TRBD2	CASSVLAQSSYNEQFF	TGCGCCAGCAGCGTACTAGCGCAGAGCTCCTACAATGAGCAGTTCTTC
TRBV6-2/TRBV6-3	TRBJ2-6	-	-	CASSYGGTGANVLTF	TGTGCCAGCAGTTATGGGGGAACTGGGGCCAACGTCCTGACTTTC
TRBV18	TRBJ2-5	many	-	CASSRYETQYF	TGTGCCAGCTCACGGTATGAGACCCAGTACTTC
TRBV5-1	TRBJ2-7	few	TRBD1	CASSPTLTGATYEQYF	TGCGCCAGCAGCCCAACCTTGACAGGGGCGACCTACGAGCAGTACTTC
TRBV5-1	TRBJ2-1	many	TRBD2	CASSPPHAGGHNEQFF	TGCGCCAGCAGCCCCCCCCACGCGGGAGGGCACAATGAGCAGTTCTTC
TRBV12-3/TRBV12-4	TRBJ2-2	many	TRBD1	CASSSGQGRTGELFF	TGTGCCAGCAGCTCCGGACAGGGAAGGACCGGGGAGCTGTTTTTT
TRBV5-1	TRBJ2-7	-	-	CASSLAVGRAYEQYF	TGCGCCAGCAGCTTGGCCGTGGGGCGCGCCTACGAGCAGTACTTC
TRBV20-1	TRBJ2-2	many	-	CSASEANTGELFF	TGCAGTGCTAGTGAAGCGAACACCGGGGAGCTGTTTTTT
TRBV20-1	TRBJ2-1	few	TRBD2	CSARLLAGAYNEQFF	TGCAGTGCTAGATTACTAGCGGGTGCCTACAATGAGCAGTTCTTC
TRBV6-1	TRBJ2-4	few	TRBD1	CASSDPGQGAGKNIQYF	TGTGCCAGCAGTGATCCGGGACAGGGGGCGGGCAAAAACATTCAGTACTTC
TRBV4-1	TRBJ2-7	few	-	CASSQWEGGEQYF	TGCGCCAGCAGCCAGTGGGAGGGGGGCGAGCAGTACTTC
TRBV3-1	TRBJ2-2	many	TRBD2	CASRAPSGRGTGELFF	TGTGCCAGCAGGGCCCCGAGCGGGAGAGGGACCGGGGAGCTGTTTTTT